The rows below give T cell receptor beta chains drawn from one sample of a study of PD-L1 blockade in urothelial cancer. Clones were read by immunoSEQ multiplex PCR, and TCRdb kept only the in-frame ones, dropping some. The top ten hold around 9.5% of the sample, which has 80,000 to 100,000 clones, around 80% seen once. The source material was PBMCs, sampled around atezolizumab (anti-PD-L1) treatment. These receptors all stem from a man between 65 and 85 years old with urothelial cancer. CDR3s include the opening cysteine and the closing phenylalanine or tryptophan. Fields, in order: V gene, D gene, J gene, clone size, CDR3 protein, CDR3 DNA. A D gene is named only where the DNA matches it firmly. Some rows mark clone size as missing; the rest say once, few, many or name a class of expanded clone.

v_call: TRBV30; d_call: .; j_call: TRBJ2-5; clone_size: once; cdr3_aa: CAWSVGGSQETQYF; cdr3_nt: TGTGCCTGGAGTGTAGGCGGATCCCAAGAGACCCAGTACTTC
v_call: TRBV18; d_call: .; j_call: TRBJ2-3; clone_size: .; cdr3_aa: CASSPEGLDTQYF; cdr3_nt: TGTGCCAGCTCACCAGAGGGTTTGGATACGCAGTATTTT
v_call: TRBV27; d_call: .; j_call: TRBJ1-1; clone_size: few; cdr3_aa: CASSPYGNTEAFF; cdr3_nt: TGTGCCAGCAGTCCTTACGGGAACACTGAAGCTTTCTTT
v_call: TRBV2; d_call: TRBD1; j_call: TRBJ1-4; clone_size: .; cdr3_aa: CASRGFRDRANEKLFF; cdr3_nt: TGTGCCAGCAGGGGGTTCCGGGACAGAGCTAATGAAAAACTGTTTTTT
v_call: TRBV6-1; d_call: .; j_call: TRBJ2-7; clone_size: .; cdr3_aa: CASSELGASYEQYF; cdr3_nt: TGTGCCAGCAGTGAATTGGGGGCGTCCTACGAGCAGTACTTC
v_call: TRBV5-6; d_call: .; j_call: TRBJ2-1; clone_size: .; cdr3_aa: CASSNSGPYNEQFF; cdr3_nt: TGTGCCAGCAGTAATAGCGGACCATACAATGAGCAGTTCTTC
v_call: TRBV2; d_call: TRBD1; j_call: TRBJ1-3; clone_size: .; cdr3_aa: CASKAGGTYSGNTIYF; cdr3_nt: TGTGCCAGCAAAGCAGGGGGTACTTACTCTGGAAACACCATATATTTT
v_call: TRBV5-1; d_call: TRBD1; j_call: TRBJ1-1; clone_size: many; cdr3_aa: CASSLGTGTEAFF; cdr3_nt: TGCGCCAGCAGCTTGGGGACAGGGACTGAAGCTTTCTTT
v_call: TRBV4-3; d_call: .; j_call: TRBJ1-5; clone_size: .; cdr3_aa: CASSQDFQEYQPQHF; cdr3_nt: TGCGCCAGCAGCCAAGATTTTCAGGAATATCAGCCCCAGCATTTT
v_call: TRBV2; d_call: .; j_call: TRBJ2-3; clone_size: .; cdr3_aa: CASSESGGGADTQYF; cdr3_nt: TGTGCCAGCAGTGAAAGTGGCGGGGGCGCAGATACGCAGTATTTT
v_call: TRBV7-8; d_call: TRBD1; j_call: TRBJ2-7; clone_size: .; cdr3_aa: CASSLGGQGDSYEQYF; cdr3_nt: TGTGCCAGCAGCTTAGGAGGGCAGGGGGACTCCTACGAGCAGTACTTC
v_call: TRBV5-1; d_call: .; j_call: TRBJ2-5; clone_size: .; cdr3_aa: CASSSGRGGQETQYF; cdr3_nt: TGCGCCAGCAGCTCGGGCAGGGGCGGGCAAGAGACCCAGTACTTC
v_call: TRBV7-8; d_call: .; j_call: TRBJ1-5; clone_size: once; cdr3_aa: CASSLDRDYSNQPQHF; cdr3_nt: TGTGCCAGCAGCTTAGACAGGGACTATAGCAATCAGCCCCAGCATTTT
v_call: TRBV29-1; d_call: .; j_call: TRBJ1-4; clone_size: once; cdr3_aa: CSVAAFTGRRNEKLFF; cdr3_nt: TGCAGCGTAGCCGCCTTCACGGGTCGGCGGAATGAAAAACTGTTTTTT
v_call: TRBV29-1; d_call: TRBD2; j_call: TRBJ2-5; clone_size: .; cdr3_aa: CSVGVPSGMETQYF; cdr3_nt: TGCAGCGTTGGAGTTCCTAGCGGGATGGAGACCCAGTACTTC
v_call: TRBV19; d_call: .; j_call: TRBJ1-6; clone_size: few; cdr3_aa: CASSPGGGLAPPLHF; cdr3_nt: TGTGCCAGTAGCCCCGGGGGGGGACTGGCGCCACCCCTCCACTTT
v_call: TRBV6-6; d_call: TRBD2; j_call: TRBJ2-1; clone_size: .; cdr3_aa: CASNGREGIDEQFF; cdr3_nt: TGTGCCAGCAATGGGCGGGAGGGCATCGATGAGCAGTTCTTC
v_call: TRBV5-1; d_call: .; j_call: TRBJ1-1; clone_size: .; cdr3_aa: CASSWGGDTEAFF; cdr3_nt: TGCGCCAGCAGTTGGGGGGGGGACACTGAAGCTTTCTTT
v_call: TRBV11-2; d_call: TRBD2; j_call: TRBJ2-2; clone_size: .; cdr3_aa: CASTLQAGINTGELFF; cdr3_nt: TGTGCCAGCACTCTCCAAGCGGGAATAAACACCGGGGAGCTGTTTTTT
v_call: TRBV9; d_call: TRBD2; j_call: TRBJ2-3; clone_size: .; cdr3_aa: CASSVKRGGSTDTQYF; cdr3_nt: TGTGCCAGCAGCGTAAAGCGGGGGGGCAGCACAGATACGCAGTATTTT
v_call: TRBV7-3; d_call: TRBD1; j_call: TRBJ1-1; clone_size: few; cdr3_aa: CASSSFQDREPEAFF; cdr3_nt: TGTGCCAGCAGCTCCTTCCAGGACAGGGAGCCTGAAGCTTTCTTT
v_call: TRBV19; d_call: .; j_call: TRBJ1-4; clone_size: .; cdr3_aa: CASSIAPYEKLFF; cdr3_nt: TGTGCCAGTAGTATAGCCCCCTATGAAAAACTGTTTTTT
v_call: TRBV15; d_call: .; j_call: TRBJ2-2; clone_size: .; cdr3_aa: CATRPGENTGELFF; cdr3_nt: TGTGCCACCAGACCGGGGGAGAACACCGGGGAGCTGTTTTTT
v_call: TRBV7-2; d_call: .; j_call: TRBJ1-1; clone_size: .; cdr3_aa: CASSLAARRNTEAFF; cdr3_nt: TGTGCCAGCAGCTTAGCTGCACGGAGGAACACTGAAGCTTTCTTT
v_call: TRBV7-9; d_call: TRBD1; j_call: TRBJ2-4; clone_size: .; cdr3_aa: CASSLGQGADIQYF; cdr3_nt: TGTGCCAGCAGCCTGGGACAGGGGGCGGACATTCAGTACTTC
v_call: TRBV2; d_call: TRBD2; j_call: TRBJ2-3; clone_size: .; cdr3_aa: CATEGGRADTQYF; cdr3_nt: TGTGCCACGGAGGGTGGGAGGGCAGATACGCAGTATTTT
v_call: TRBV30; d_call: .; j_call: TRBJ1-1; clone_size: .; cdr3_aa: CAWSVTAGTEAFF; cdr3_nt: TGTGCCTGGAGTGTAACGGCGGGCACTGAAGCTTTCTTT
v_call: TRBV5-1; d_call: .; j_call: TRBJ2-5; clone_size: few; cdr3_aa: CASSLVWDNQETQYF; cdr3_nt: TGCGCCAGCAGCTTGGTATGGGACAACCAAGAGACCCAGTACTTC
v_call: TRBV30; d_call: .; j_call: TRBJ1-3; clone_size: .; cdr3_aa: CAWSGSPGSGNTIYF; cdr3_nt: TGTGCCTGGAGTGGGAGCCCGGGCTCTGGAAACACCATATATTTT
v_call: TRBV7-6; d_call: .; j_call: TRBJ2-7; clone_size: many; cdr3_aa: CASSERRGYEQYF; cdr3_nt: TGTGCCAGCAGCGAACGAAGAGGTTACGAGCAGTACTTC
v_call: TRBV9; d_call: .; j_call: TRBJ2-5; clone_size: .; cdr3_aa: CASSVGLTGETQYF; cdr3_nt: TGTGCCAGCAGCGTAGGACTGACGGGGGAGACCCAGTACTTC
v_call: TRBV19; d_call: TRBD2; j_call: TRBJ2-7; clone_size: .; cdr3_aa: CASSITSGSAAEQYF; cdr3_nt: TGTGCCAGTAGTATAACTAGCGGATCCGCAGCCGAGCAGTACTTC
v_call: TRBV6-5; d_call: TRBD1; j_call: TRBJ1-1; clone_size: .; cdr3_aa: CASSRRQGLDTEAFF; cdr3_nt: TGTGCCAGCAGTAGGAGACAGGGCCTTGACACTGAAGCTTTCTTT
v_call: TRBV19; d_call: TRBD1; j_call: TRBJ1-2; clone_size: .; cdr3_aa: CASRAPGQQNYGYTF; cdr3_nt: TGTGCCAGTAGAGCTCCGGGACAGCAAAACTATGGCTACACCTTC
v_call: TRBV12-5; d_call: TRBD1; j_call: TRBJ2-2; clone_size: few; cdr3_aa: CASRLGQTNTGELFF; cdr3_nt: TGTGCTAGCAGACTGGGACAGACGAACACCGGGGAGCTGTTTTTT
v_call: TRBV18; d_call: TRBD1; j_call: TRBJ1-2; clone_size: few; cdr3_aa: CASSPIGQVYGYTF; cdr3_nt: TGTGCCAGCTCACCAATTGGACAGGTCTATGGCTACACCTTC
v_call: TRBV5-6; d_call: TRBD2; j_call: TRBJ2-1; clone_size: .; cdr3_aa: CASSLSRLAGGQQFF; cdr3_nt: TGTGCCAGCAGCCTGTCGCGGCTAGCGGGAGGCCAGCAGTTCTTC
v_call: TRBV28; d_call: .; j_call: TRBJ2-1; clone_size: .; cdr3_aa: CASSLPGLYNEQFF; cdr3_nt: TGTGCCAGCAGTTTACCGGGTCTTTACAATGAGCAGTTCTTC
v_call: TRBV7-8; d_call: .; j_call: TRBJ1-2; clone_size: .; cdr3_aa: CASSLKGDYGYTF; cdr3_nt: TGTGCCAGCAGCTTAAAGGGGGACTATGGCTACACCTTC
v_call: TRBV27; d_call: TRBD2; j_call: TRBJ2-5; clone_size: once; cdr3_aa: CACPKTERGGRAQYF; cdr3_nt: TGTGCCTGCCCTAAAACGGAGCGGGGGGGTAGGGCCCAGTACTTC
v_call: TRBV7-2; d_call: .; j_call: TRBJ2-5; clone_size: once; cdr3_aa: CASSLSRGETQYF; cdr3_nt: TGTGCCAGCAGCTTATCTAGGGGGGAGACCCAGTACTTC
v_call: TRBV30; d_call: .; j_call: TRBJ2-5; clone_size: .; cdr3_aa: CAWSAYQDSQETQYF; cdr3_nt: TGTGCCTGGAGCGCCTATCAAGACTCACAAGAGACCCAGTACTTC
v_call: TRBV7-2; d_call: .; j_call: TRBJ1-1; clone_size: .; cdr3_aa: CASSLEGLTEAFF; cdr3_nt: TGTGCCAGCAGCTTAGAGGGGCTCACTGAAGCTTTCTTT
v_call: TRBV29-1; d_call: .; j_call: TRBJ1-5; clone_size: .; cdr3_aa: CSVAPAGFNQPQHF; cdr3_nt: TGCAGCGTGGCCCCAGCAGGATTTAATCAGCCCCAGCATTTT
v_call: TRBV9; d_call: TRBD1; j_call: TRBJ1-1; clone_size: .; cdr3_aa: CASSSHRGETEAFF; cdr3_nt: TGTGCCAGCAGCTCCCACAGGGGCGAGACTGAAGCTTTCTTT
v_call: TRBV19; d_call: .; j_call: TRBJ1-1; clone_size: .; cdr3_aa: CASSDWEGTEAFF; cdr3_nt: TGTGCCAGTTCAGACTGGGAGGGGACTGAAGCTTTCTTT